Below are 14 T cell receptor beta chains sequenced from a single sample in a study of regulatory T cells in long-lasting Graves disease (dated by TCRdb to 2020 to 2023). The library was produced with multiplex PCR. These reads were obtained on an Illumina HiSeq 4000. CDR3 regions were amplified by Arm-PCR with iRepertoire HTBI primers to construct TCR beta libraries. Through fastp at Q25 and MiXCR, TCRdb rebuilt clones from the public reads, retaining in-frame beta chains. Rows with a matching CDR3 protein are joined into one entry that keeps the most common DNA and genes. Within this sample are hundreds of thousands of distinct CDR3 sequences, with roughly 15% of them counted one time only. The top ten clonotypes cover around a sixth of the sample. According to the study, the label for this sample's time point signals: newly diagnosed GD, antithyroid drugs for less than 3 months. For both TCR sequencing and RNA sequencing, RNA was extracted from PBMCs in TRIzol.

The same sample was also used in a study of T cells in Graves' hyperthyroidism and ophthalmopathy.

The material was peripheral blood mononuclear cells (PBMCs), obtained at new diagnosis, from a patient treated with antithyroid drugs. The receptors stem from a woman aged 25-40 years with Graves disease. Donor details come from another sample of the same person, matched by shared clones.

The chain recombines TRBV30 with TRBJ2-1; 7 positions match TRBD1. CDR1 is GTSNPN, CDR2 SVGIG, per germline (reference sequence). V lost 0 bases, J lost 3 bases, and 5 bases stayed unmatched. The CDR3 runs to 15 residues. The CDR3 DNA follows: TGTGCCTGGAGTGTACAGGCAGGGGGCTACAATGAGCAGTTCTTC. As protein: CAWSVQAGGYNEQFF.

This clonotype was seen a handful of times. The V gene is TRBV7-9, the J gene TRBJ2-5, with TRBD2 matching 8 bases. The CDR3 totals 13 residues. Germline trimming cut 4 bases from V and 4 bases from J; bases unmatched to any gene: 2. Germline V gene sequence: CDR1 SEHNR, CDR2 FQNEAQ (reference sequence). CDR3 DNA: TGTGCCAGCAGCTCAAGCGGGGGAGAGACCCAGTACTTC. Residues: CASSSSGGETQYF.

A note on this clonotype: A read error is possible here, since a much larger clone lies one base away. The rearrangement joins TRBV7-6 to TRBJ1-1; D is undetermined. The CDR3 runs 13 residues. Per the germline V gene, CDR1 is SGHVS and CDR2 is FNYEAQ. Here the CDR3 DNA reads TGTGCCGGCAGCTCGCACTTGAACACTGAAGCTTTCTTT. This sequence encodes CAGSSHLNTEAFF.

This clonotype was seen a few times. The chain links TRBV12-3 or TRBV12-4 to TRBJ2-7; tentative D call: TRBD1 (6 bases). Trimming left V 7 bases short and J 3 bases short, with 16 bases between. CDR3 length: 14 amino acids. CDR3 amino acids: CASTVGQPYYEQYF. The CDR3 nucleotides are TGTGCCAGCACCGTCGGACAGCCGTACTACGAGCAGTACTTC.

Ten or more counts support this clonotype. The chain employs TRBV7-2 and TRBJ2-7; D not certain. The germline V gene has CDR1 SGHTA and CDR2 FQGNSA. V lost 9 bases, J lost 3 bases, and 15 bases lay in between. The CDR3 has 13 residues. The CDR3 spells CASRAGRIYEQYF. The DNA of the CDR3 is TGTGCCAGTAGGGCAGGCAGAATCTACGAGCAGTACTTC.

This clonotype was seen repeatedly, ten times or more. This chain uses TRBV7-8 with TRBJ1-5; D ambiguous. V lost 5 bases, J lost 1 base, and 6 bases lay in between. The CDR3 is made up of 13 amino acids. Germline CDR1 SGHVS, CDR2 FQNEAQ. This chain's CDR3 is CASSVQSNQPQHF. The CDR3 region has the DNA TGTGCCAGCAGCGTCCAGAGCAATCAGCCCCAGCATTTT.

This clonotype occurred many times. The chain has TRBV15 and TRBJ1-1; no firm D call. There are 14 residues in the CDR3. Germline CDR1 LNHNV, CDR2 YYDKDF (reference sequence). V dropped 0 bases and J dropped 2 bases, with 7 bases sitting between them. CDR3 DNA sequence: TGTGCCACCAGCAGAGATCGACTTAACACTGAAGCTTTCTTT. This gives the protein CATSRDRLNTEAFF.

This clonotype was observed many times. This chain uses TRBV15 with TRBJ1-2, with D hard to call. V lost 0 bases and J lost 6, with 11 bases in between. CDR1 and CDR2 (germline): LNHNV, YYDKDF (reference sequence). The CDR3 is 14 residues long. The chain's CDR3 is CATSRDRLGNGYTF. The CDR3, as DNA: TGTGCCACCAGCAGAGATCGTTTGGGAAATGGCTACACCTTC.

A word on this clonotype: A read error may produce the germline difference seen at one junction end. This chain uses TRBV5-1 with TRBJ2-7, with D perhaps matching TRBD2 (6 bases). The germline V gene has CDR1 SGHRS and CDR2 YFSETQ. This CDR3 contains 12 residues. CDR3 sequence (DNA): TGCGCCAGCAGCTTTCATAGCGGAGCAGAGCACTTC. It is translated as CASSFHSGAEHF.

This clonotype was detected only a few times. V gene TRBV5-1 combines with J gene TRBJ2-1, with 8 nucleotides matching TRBD2. The V and J ends lost 0 bases and 3 bases, in that order; junction bases with no gene match: 5. CDR3 length: 16 residues. The V gene's germline CDR1 is SGHRS and CDR2 YFSETQ. CDR3 nucleotide sequence: TGCGCCAGCAGCTTGGTATCCGGGAGGGACTACAATGAGCAGTTCTTC. Its translation: CASSLVSGRDYNEQFF.

At least ten counts were recorded for this clonotype. The chain joins TRBV11-2 to TRBJ2-2; D gene unclear. The V end was cut by 1 base, the J end by 4 bases, with 7 bases between. Germline CDR1 reads SGHAT; CDR2 reads FQNNGV. This CDR3 contains 14 residues. This chain's CDR3 is CASSLGSLTGELFF. CDR3 bases: TGTGCCAGCAGCTTAGGGAGCCTCACCGGGGAGCTGTTTTTT.

This clonotype showed up many times. The CDR3 here is CASTQAESGYTF. DNA for the CDR3: TGTGCCAGCACCCAGGCAGAGTCTGGCTACACCTTC. This chain joins TRBV7-9 and TRBJ1-2; no clear D. The CDR3 has 12 residues. CDR1 is SEHNR and CDR2 is FQNEAQ in the germline V gene (reference sequence). Trimming shortened V by 7 bases and J by 7 bases, and 13 bases separated the two germline ends.

This clonotype was seen at least ten times. The V and J genes are TRBV28 and TRBJ2-1; D is unresolved. Trimming took 4 bases from V and 6 from J, leaving 7 bases between them. Per the germline V gene, CDR1 is MDHEN and CDR2 is SYDVKM. The CDR3 loop spans 12 amino acids. CDR3 residues: CASSYKLNEQFF. For the CDR3, the DNA is TGTGCCAGCAGTTACAAACTCAATGAGCAGTTCTTC.

The V call is TRBV7-9, the J call TRBJ1-5; maybe TRBD1 (6 bases). V gave up 5 bases and J gave up 8 bases, with 13 bases separating them. Germline assignment: CDR1 SEHNR and CDR2 FQNEAQ (reference sequence). This CDR3 has 13 amino acids. CDR3: CASSKGGEKPQHF. Here the CDR3 DNA reads TGTGCCAGCAGCAAGGGGGGGGAGAAGCCCCAGCATTTT.